This T cell receptor beta chain was captured in a study of T cell repertoires in cytomegalovirus infection. Study at large: Public TCR beta signatures marked donors with CMV infection and the matching HLA. Study results and limitations: Ex vivo, HLA-C-restricted CMV-specific TCR beta clonotypes prevailed over the rest of the response. Summed frequency of shared TCR beta families picked out CMV carriers who also had the relevant HLA.

TCRdb reprocessed the reads via MiXCR and lists one record per CDR3 protein. The table shows about 450,000 distinct CDR3 sequences, with about 33% occurring only once. The V end lost 4 bases, the J end lost 7 bases, and 16 bases lay between the germline ends. The length of the CDR3 is 14 residues. The germline CDR1 and CDR2 sequences are MNHEY and SMNVEV (reference sequence). The sample holds a few counts of this clonotype. No antigen is known for it. The rearrangement links TRBV27 to TRBJ1-2; D might be TRBD1 (5 bases). The TCR was taken from a human donor in good health (CMV status not recorded). Some clones in this sample may be carry-over from other donors' samples. The sample consisted of PBMCs. The CDR3 reads CASSWAGRPGGYTF. The CDR3 bases are TGTGCCAGCAGTTGGGCGGGACGGCCCGGTGGCTACACCTTC.